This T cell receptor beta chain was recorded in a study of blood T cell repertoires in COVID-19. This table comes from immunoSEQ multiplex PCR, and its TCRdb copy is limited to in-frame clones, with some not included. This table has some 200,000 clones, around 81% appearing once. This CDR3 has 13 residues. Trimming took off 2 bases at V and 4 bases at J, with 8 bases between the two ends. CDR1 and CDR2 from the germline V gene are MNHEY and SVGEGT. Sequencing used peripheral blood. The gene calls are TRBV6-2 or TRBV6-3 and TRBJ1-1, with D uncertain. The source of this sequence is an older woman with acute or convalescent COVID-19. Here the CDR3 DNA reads TGTGCCAGCAGTTACGTGGGGAGCACTGAAGCTTTCTTT. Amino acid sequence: CASSYVGSTEAFF.